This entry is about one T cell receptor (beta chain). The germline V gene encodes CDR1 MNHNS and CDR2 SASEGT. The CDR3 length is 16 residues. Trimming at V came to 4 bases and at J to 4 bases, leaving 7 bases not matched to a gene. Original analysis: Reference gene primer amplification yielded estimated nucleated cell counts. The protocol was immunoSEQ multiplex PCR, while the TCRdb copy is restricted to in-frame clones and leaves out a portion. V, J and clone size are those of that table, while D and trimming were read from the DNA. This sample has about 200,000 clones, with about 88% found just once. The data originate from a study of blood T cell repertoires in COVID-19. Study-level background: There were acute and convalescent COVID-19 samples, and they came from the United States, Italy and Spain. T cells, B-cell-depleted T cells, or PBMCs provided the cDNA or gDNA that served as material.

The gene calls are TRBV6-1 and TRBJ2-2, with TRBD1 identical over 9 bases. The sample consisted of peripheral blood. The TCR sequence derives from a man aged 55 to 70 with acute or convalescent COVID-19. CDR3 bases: TGTGCCAGCAGTGGACCGGGACAGGGTGCCACCGGGGAGCTGTTTTTT. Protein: CASSGPGQGATGELFF.